Following are 12 T cell receptor beta chains from one sample sequenced in a study of cytomegalovirus exposure and HLA in healthy donors. PCR used 60 Vbeta primers and 13 Jbeta primers. The repertoire was sequenced with immunoSEQ multiplex PCR; TCRdb's copy has only in-frame clones and lacks some. This sample has 150,000 to 200,000 clones, with around 74% found just once. Sequenced material: PBMCs. Receptors originate from a woman between 25 and 40 years old in good health and CMV-seronegative.

The J gene is TRBJ2-5, the V gene TRBV6-1; possibly TRBD1 for D (6 bases). The CDR3 contains 15 residues. Germline V lookup: CDR1 MNHNS, CDR2 SASEGT. V was clipped by 8 bases and J by 1 base, with 17 bases between them. The CDR3 loop is CASGLQGVGQETQYF. Written as DNA, the CDR3 is TGTGCCAGCGGATTACAGGGAGTCGGCCAAGAGACCCAGTACTTC.

V is TRBV2 and J is TRBJ2-2; TRBD2 matches 10 bases. CDR3 size: 13 residues. V trimming: 8 bases; J trimming: 5 bases; junction bases outside the gene matches: 2. From germline, CDR1 is SNHLY and CDR2 FYNNEI. The CDR3 DNA reads TGTGCCAGCGCTAGCGGGGGAACCGGGGAGCTGTTTTTT. Protein product: CASASGGTGELFF.

This clone turned up a few times. V is TRBV2 and J is TRBJ2-5, with D tentatively TRBD2 (5 bases). The J call may be mistaken, given a closer DNA end match to TRBJ2-7. Germline loops: CDR1 SNHLY, CDR2 FYNNEI. This CDR3 has 14 amino acids. CDR3: CASSIGLGGYEQYF. The CDR3 DNA reads TGTGCCAGCAGTATTGGACTCGGTGGCTACGAGCAGTACTTC.

Here the CDR3 reads CASSSKPGTAPQETQYF. DNA for the CDR3: TGTGCCAGCAGTTCGAAACCCGGGACAGCCCCTCAAGAGACCCAGTACTTC. This sequence joins TRBV6-7 and TRBJ2-5; 7 bases are a match to TRBD1. TRBV6-7 carries the ORF label, with uncertain function. There are 17 residues in the CDR3. V lost 4 bases to trimming and J lost 2 bases; unmatched junction nucleotides: 13.

Points on this clone: One end of the junction is discordant with germline, which a read error may explain. The rearrangement joins TRBV7-9 to TRBJ1-2; D is perhaps TRBD1 (5 bases). This CDR3 is 14 amino acids long. From germline, CDR1 is SEHNR and CDR2 FQNEAQ (reference sequence). The CDR3 reads CSSSLEAGGDGYTF. The CDR3 DNA is TGTTCCAGCAGCTTAGAGGCGGGGGGAGATGGCTACACCTTC.

This rearrangement joins TRBV5-1 to TRBJ2-1; D is uncertain. Germline V CDR1 and CDR2: SGHRS, YFSETQ. V was trimmed by 4 bases and J by 8 bases, leaving 13 bases between them. The CDR3 length is 13 residues. The DNA of the CDR3 is TGCGCCAGCAGCCCGTTCCCCCAGGATGAGCAGTTCTTC. Its translation is CASSPFPQDEQFF.

The chain is built from TRBV7-9 and TRBJ2-7, with D uncertain. The CDR3 extends over 15 amino acids. With 1 base removed from V and 2 bases from J, the gap between germline ends came to 12 bases. Germline V CDR1 and CDR2: SEHNR, FQNEAQ (reference sequence). The CDR3 nucleotides are TGTGCCAGCAGCTTAGTTCAGGCAGGAACCTACGAGCAGTACTTC. It is translated as CASSLVQAGTYEQYF.

The gene calls are TRBV13 and TRBJ1-1; possible D gene TRBD1, 5 bases. Germline lookup yields CDR1 PRHDT and CDR2 FYEKMQ (reference sequence). The V and J ends lost 3 bases and 4 bases respectively, with 15 bases between them. The CDR3 is made up of 15 amino acids. The CDR3 reads CASSLGRGMSTEAFF. In nucleotides, the CDR3 is TGTGCCAGCAGCTTGGGACGGGGGATGAGCACTGAAGCTTTCTTT.

The rearrangement uses TRBV14 and TRBJ1-1; D uncertain. The CDR3 spans 15 residues. Trimming stripped 2 bases from V and 1 base from J, with 11 bases between. Germline values: CDR1 SGHDN, CDR2 FVKESK. The CDR3 reads CASSQMRLQNTEAFF. CDR3 sequence (DNA): TGTGCCAGCAGCCAAATGAGGTTACAGAACACTGAAGCTTTCTTT.

This clone has more than one count but fewer than ten. The sample has other DNA sequences that encode this CDR3 too. The gene calls are TRBV18 and TRBJ2-2; TRBD1 aligns across 7 bases. The CDR3 contains 14 residues. Germline CDR1 is KGHSH and CDR2 is LQKENI. After removal of 2 bases from V and 5 bases from J, the junction contained 2 bases not matched to a gene. The CDR3 DNA sequence: TGTGCCAGCTCACCAGACAGGGCTACCGGGGAGCTGTTTTTT. Protein product: CASSPDRATGELFF. The whole variable domain, filled in from reference TRBV18 and TRBJ2-2, reads NAGVMQNPRHLVRRRGQEARLRCSPMKGHSHVYWYRQLPEEGLKFMVYLQKENIIDESGMPKERFSAEFPKEGPSILRIQQVVRGDSAAYFCASSPDRATGELFFGEGSRLTVL.

This clone has a single count. V and J are TRBV7-9 and TRBJ1-1; D call uncertain. Between the trimmed V and J ends, which lost 11 bases and 4 bases, there was a span of 17 bases. Germline V lookup: CDR1 SEHNR, CDR2 FQNEAQ (reference sequence). This CDR3 spans 13 amino acids. CDR3 DNA sequence: TGTGCCTGCTTGCCCGGGAAGAGCACTGAAGCTTTCTTT. Translation: CACLPGKSTEAFF.

This clone was seen a single time. This rearrangement joins TRBV9 to TRBJ2-7; possible D gene TRBD2, 6 bases. The V gene lost 0 bases and the J gene lost 3 bases, with 10 bases spanning the gap. The CDR3 has 14 residues. Germline lookup yields CDR1 SGDLS and CDR2 YYNGEE. The CDR3 DNA follows: TGTGCCAGCAGCGTAGCGGGAGCCCTCTACGAGCAGTACTTC. Amino acids: CASSVAGALYEQYF.